The TCR beta chain under discussion was sequenced for a study of blood T cell repertoires in COVID-19. As processed by the authors: Reference gene primer amplification gave nucleated cell count estimates. Profiled with immunoSEQ multiplex PCR; TCRdb holds only in-frame clones, not every one. V and J calls and clone size come straight from that table; D and trimming were deduced from the DNA. The repertoire has 200,000 to 250,000 clones, roughly four fifths of them found once; the top ten carry 1.3%. Cohorts were based on clinical histories the participants reported. V was clipped by 5 bases and J by 5 bases, with 9 bases between them. CDR1 SNHLY and CDR2 FYNNEI come from the germline V gene. CDR3 length: 12 amino acids.

This sequence originates from a woman in her forties with acute COVID-19. The specimen was PBMCs or T cells enriched from blood (not recorded which). V and J are TRBV2 and TRBJ1-2; perhaps TRBD1 as D (5 bases). This CDR3 reads CASSTQGYGYTF. The CDR3, as DNA: TGTGCCAGCAGTACGCAGGGATATGGCTACACCTTC.